The 17 T cell receptor beta chains below were found in one sample sequenced in a study of blood T cell repertoires in COVID-19. Here immunoSEQ multiplex PCR was the method, and the copy in TCRdb shows in-frame clones only, minus some. The profile covers around 190,000 clones, with 70% to 90% appearing a single time and over 15% taken by the ten largest. Sequenced: peripheral blood. The receptors were sampled from a man in his fifties or sixties with COVID-19, enrolled during active disease.

This chain links TRBV24-1 with TRBJ2-3; D remains unclear. In germline, CDR1 is KGHDR, CDR2 SFDVKD. With 3 bases removed from V and 1 base from J, the gap between germline ends came to 7 bases. This CDR3 spans 14 amino acids. CDR3 DNA: TGTGCCACCAGTGATGACACGGGCACAGATACGCAGTATTTT. Amino acids: CATSDDTGTDTQYF.

This clone was detected only once. The J gene is TRBJ2-5, the V gene TRBV30; 7 positions agree with TRBD2. From germline, CDR1 is GTSNPN and CDR2 SVGIG (reference sequence). The V segment lost 2 bases and the J segment 2 bases; nucleotides outside the gene matches: 8. This CDR3 contains 15 residues. The CDR3 loop is CAWSPGTTAQETQYF. The CDR3 bases are TGTGCCTGGAGTCCCGGGACTACCGCACAAGAGACCCAGTACTTC. The full variable domain, with the rest looked up from reference TRBV30 and TRBJ2-5, is SQTIHQWPATLVQPVGSPLSLECTVEGTSNPNLYWYRQAAGRGLQLLFYSVGIGQISSEVPQNLSASRPQDRQFILSSKKLLLSDSGFYLCAWSPGTTAQETQYFGPGTRLLVL.

V is TRBV7-6 and J is TRBJ2-2; unclear D gene. Trimming took off 4 bases at V and 6 bases at J, with 18 bases between the two ends. This CDR3 has 16 residues. The V gene's germline CDR1 is SGHVS and CDR2 FNYEAQ. Here the CDR3 reads CASSSNTPGFPGELFF. The CDR3 nucleotides read TGTGCCAGCAGCTCGAATACGCCAGGCTTTCCCGGGGAGCTGTTTTTT.

This clone was picked up one time. Other DNA sequences from this sample encode an identical CDR3 as well. This chain joins TRBV9 and TRBJ2-5; 14 bases align to TRBD2. Per the germline V gene, CDR1 is SGDLS and CDR2 is YYNGEE. CDR3 size: 15 residues. J lost 5 bases, V lost 2 bases, and 2 bases had no gene match. CDR3 protein: CASSVGLAGGETQYF. In nucleotides, the CDR3 is TGTGCCAGCAGCGTTGGACTAGCGGGAGGCGAGACCCAGTACTTC. Together with reference TRBV9 and TRBJ2-5, the CDR3 gives the full variable domain: DSGVTQTPKHLITATGQRVTLRCSPRSGDLSVYWYQQSLDQGLQFLIQYYNGEERAKGNILERFSAQQFPDLHSELNLSSLELGDSALYFCASSVGLAGGETQYFGPGTRLLVL.

The chain combines TRBV29-1 with TRBJ1-4; 11 positions agree with TRBD1. The J segment lost 8 bases and the V segment lost 1 base, leaving 9 bases of the junction unmatched. Per germline, CDR1 SQVTM and CDR2 ANQGSEA. The CDR3 is 16 amino acids. The CDR3 is CSVEVGGTGGEEKLFF. Here the CDR3 DNA reads TGCAGCGTTGAAGTCGGCGGGACAGGGGGAGAAGAAAAACTGTTTTTT.

The sample holds a few counts of this clone. V and J are TRBV12-3 or TRBV12-4 and TRBJ1-3, with D unclear. This CDR3 spans 13 amino acids. V lost 8 bases, J lost 0 bases, and 8 bases lay in between. The CDR3 nucleotides read TGTGCCAGCCAGTGGAGCTCTGGAAACACCATATATTTT. Protein: CASQWSSGNTIYF.

The genes are TRBV19 and TRBJ2-5; 9 nucleotides line up with TRBD1. The trim removed 5 bases at V and 5 bases at J, leaving 9 bases unmatched. The CDR3 is 15 residues long. Per germline, CDR1 LNHDA and CDR2 SQIVND (reference sequence). CDR3 sequence reads: CASSPTGGEQETQYF. DNA of the CDR3: TGTGCCAGTAGTCCAACAGGGGGCGAGCAGGAGACCCAGTACTTC.

The V gene is TRBV5-1, the J gene TRBJ1-3; 7 bases are shared with TRBD1. In germline, CDR1 is SGHRS, CDR2 YFSETQ. Losses at the gene ends were 4 bases for V and 3 bases for J; bases not matched to a gene: 4. The CDR3 has 14 amino acids. The CDR3 spells CASSQGTVGNTIYF. CDR3 in DNA: TGCGCCAGCAGCCAGGGGACAGTTGGAAACACCATATATTTT. The full variable domain, rest sourced from reference TRBV5-1 and TRBJ1-3, is KAGVTQTPRYLIKTRGQQVTLSCSPISGHRSVSWYQQTPGQGLQFLFEYFSETQRNKGNFPGRFSGRQFSNSRSEMNVSTLELGDSALYLCASSQGTVGNTIYFGEGSWLTVV.

V gene TRBV7-9 combines with J gene TRBJ2-2; TRBD2 matches at 10 bases. Germline CDR1 and CDR2: SEHNR and FQNEAQ (reference sequence). After removal of 1 base from V and 0 bases from J, the junction contained 5 bases not matched to a gene. The CDR3 spans 18 residues. This CDR3 reads CASSLVLTSGSNTGELFF. In nucleotides, the CDR3 is TGTGCCAGCAGCTTAGTTCTGACTAGCGGGTCGAACACCGGGGAGCTGTTTTTT.

The chain uses TRBV2 and TRBJ1-6, with D tentatively TRBD1 (6 bases). Looked up from germline, CDR1 is SNHLY and CDR2 is FYNNEI. Trimming left V 8 bases short and J 4 bases short, with 9 bases between. CDR3 length: 13 residues. The CDR3 here is CASRDTYNSPLHF. The CDR3 bases are TGTGCCAGCCGGGACACTTATAATTCACCCCTCCACTTT.

This chain uses TRBV9 with TRBJ2-5; perhaps TRBD1 as D (8 bases). The germline V gene encodes CDR1 SGDLS and CDR2 YYNGEE. This CDR3 has 15 residues. V gave up 1 base and J gave up 3 bases, with 13 bases separating them. The CDR3 region is CASSVQGAGEETQYF. The CDR3 bases are TGTGCCAGCAGCGTACAGGGGGCGGGGGAAGAGACCCAGTACTTC.

The chain combines TRBV30 with TRBJ1-2, with no clear D. The CDR3 runs 14 residues. V dropped 2 bases and J dropped 4 bases, with 14 bases sitting between them. The germline V gene has CDR1 GTSNPN and CDR2 SVGIG (reference sequence). The CDR3 DNA is TGTGCCTGGAGTCGGGAGGCTTCGGGCTATGGCTACACCTTC. This codes for CAWSREASGYGYTF.

V and J are TRBV19 and TRBJ2-7; D may be TRBD2 (7 bases). In germline, CDR1 is LNHDA, CDR2 SQIVND (reference sequence). Trimming took 1 base from V and 4 from J, leaving 11 bases between them. CDR3 length: 14 amino acids. CDR3 in DNA: TGTGCCAGTAGTATAGCGGGGGGCAGATACGAGCAGTACTTC. Its translation: CASSIAGGRYEQYF.

This chain uses TRBV24-1 with TRBJ2-5; 13 bases are shared with TRBD2. The germline V gene encodes CDR1 KGHDR and CDR2 SFDVKD. The CDR3 runs to 15 residues. The V segment lost 2 bases and the J segment 5 bases; nucleotides outside the gene matches: 1. CDR3 DNA sequence: TGTGCCACCAGTGATTCGGGACTAGCGGGGGAGACCCAGTACTTC. Residues: CATSDSGLAGETQYF.

The V gene is TRBV18, the J gene TRBJ1-6; a possible D gene is TRBD1 (6 bases). The germline gives CDR1 KGHSH, CDR2 LQKENI. The CDR3 is made up of 15 amino acids. The V and J ends lost 6 bases and 6 bases respectively, with 15 bases between them. The CDR3 loop is CASSPGQTSNSPLHF. The CDR3 DNA is TGTGCCAGCTCCCCAGGACAGACCAGTAATTCACCCCTCCACTTT.

A word on this clone: Other DNA sequences of this sample code for an identical CDR3. The J gene is TRBJ2-7, the V gene TRBV5-1; 7 bases align to TRBD1. This CDR3 region has 13 residues. Germline V gene sequence: CDR1 SGHRS, CDR2 YFSETQ. V lost 1 base, J lost 3 bases, and 1 base stayed unmatched. The CDR3 nucleotides read TGCGCCAGCAGCTTGCAGGGGGACTACGAGCAGTACTTC. Translating it yields CASSLQGDYEQYF.

The CDR3 loop reads CASSLGGARLNEQFF. The CDR3 nucleotides are TGTGCCAGCAGTTTAGGGGGGGCGCGCTTGAATGAGCAGTTCTTC. This chain joins TRBV28 and TRBJ2-1, with D possibly matching TRBD2 (7 bases). This CDR3 contains 15 residues. The ends were cut back, 2 bases at V and 7 bases at J, with 15 bases in the middle. Germline lookup yields CDR1 MDHEN and CDR2 SYDVKM.